A single sample is the source of the 31 T cell receptor beta chains below, sequenced in a study of graft-versus-host responses after intestinal transplantation. Method: immunoSEQ multiplex PCR; TCRdb's copy keeps in-frame clones and lacks some. The sample records roughly 93,000 clones, approximately 95% being singletons. Their specific antigens are unknown. The source was unstimulated CD8+ T cells sorted from spleen or lymph node cells, collected before intestinal transplant. The receptor set was obtained from a human donor who received an intestinal transplant.

CDR3 bases: TGTGCCAGCAGCCCTTCATCGACAGGGTACACTGAAGCTTTCTTT. Translating it yields CASSPSSTGYTEAFF. V gene TRBV5-6 combines with J gene TRBJ1-1, with 7 bases matching TRBD1. This CDR3 spans 15 amino acids. Germline CDR1 is SGHDT and CDR2 is YYEEEE. Unmatched junction bases numbered 9, after V lost 4 bases and J lost 3 bases.

DNA of the CDR3: TGTGCCAGCAGCGCACCCACAGGGGATGAGACCTACGAGCAGTACTTC. It is translated as CASSAPTGDETYEQYF. V is TRBV9 and J is TRBJ2-5; TRBD1 matches at 7 bases. Gene TRBJ2-7 matches the end of the DNA better, so the J call may be wrong. The CDR3 has 16 amino acids. Germline lookup yields CDR1 SGDLS and CDR2 YYNGEE.

The table lists this clone with a count of one. The V and J genes are TRBV25-1 and TRBJ1-2, with D tentatively TRBD1 (6 bases). The CDR3 consists of 15 residues. Germline CDR1 MGHDK, CDR2 SYGVNS. V was cut by 2 bases and J by 1 base, with 11 bases left in between. This chain's CDR3 is CASSEEGGGNYGYTF. CDR3 DNA: TGTGCCAGCAGTGAAGAGGGAGGGGGTAACTATGGCTACACCTTC.

The chain employs TRBV28 and TRBJ1-2; perhaps TRBD1 as D (5 bases). CDR1 is MDHEN, CDR2 SYDVKM, per germline. The CDR3 loop spans 13 amino acids. Trimming took off 0 bases at V and 7 bases at J, with 9 bases between the two ends. CDR3 residues: CASSLWMQGGYTF. In DNA, the CDR3 is TGTGCCAGCAGTTTATGGATGCAGGGTGGCTACACCTTC.

This chain links TRBV7-9 with TRBJ1-1; no clear D gene. Trimming removed 3 bases at V and 1 base at J, with 9 bases between. The CDR3 has 14 residues. Germline lookup yields CDR1 SEHNR and CDR2 FQNEAQ (reference sequence). The DNA of the CDR3 is TGTGCCAGCAGCTTCGCGCAGGCGAACACTGAAGCTTTCTTT. Translation: CASSFAQANTEAFF.

The chain links TRBV11-2 to TRBJ1-1; TRBD1 agrees at 11 bases. After removal of 2 bases from V and 3 bases from J, the junction contained 14 bases not matched to a gene. The germline gives CDR1 SGHAT, CDR2 FQNNGV. There are 19 residues in the CDR3. This CDR3 is CASSLMSFRTGGEDTEAFF. CDR3 nucleotides: TGTGCCAGCAGCTTAATGAGTTTCCGGACAGGGGGCGAGGACACTGAAGCTTTCTTT. Complete variable domain (other parts from reference TRBV11-2 and TRBJ1-1): EAGVAQSPRYKIIEKRQSVAFWCNPISGHATLYWYQQILGQGPKLLIQFQNNGVVDDSQLPKDRFSAERLKGVDSTLKIQPAKLEDSAVYLCASSLMSFRTGGEDTEAFFGQGTRLTVV.

The chain is built from TRBV6-1 and TRBJ1-1; a possible D gene is TRBD1 (5 bases). The V gene lost 4 bases and the J gene lost 1 base, with 10 bases spanning the gap. Germline V gene lookup returns CDR1 MNHNS and CDR2 SASEGT. The CDR3 extends over 14 amino acids. In nucleotides, the CDR3 is TGTGCCAGCAGTGTTGCGGGGGAGAACACTGAAGCTTTCTTT. The encoded protein is CASSVAGENTEAFF.

This chain's CDR3 is CSVPGQYTQYF. The CDR3, as DNA: TGCAGCGTCCCGGGACAATATACGCAGTATTTT. The V and J genes are TRBV29-1 and TRBJ2-3, with a possible D match to TRBD1 (6 bases). The CDR3 extends over 11 amino acids. The germline V gene has CDR1 SQVTM and CDR2 ANQGSEA. Trimming removed 6 bases at V and 7 bases at J, with 11 bases between.

In DNA form, the CDR3 reads TGTGCCAGCAAAGGAGGCGCGGGAGCATCCAATGAGCAGTTCTTC. It specifies CASKGGAGASNEQFF. The V call is TRBV2, the J call TRBJ2-1, with TRBD2 matching over 7 bases. CDR3 length: 15 residues. Trimming cost V 7 bases and J 6 bases; bases outside gene matches: 12. Germline assignment: CDR1 SNHLY and CDR2 FYNNEI.

The chain has TRBV11-2 and TRBJ2-7; 11 positions agree with TRBD1. J lost 4 bases, V lost 4 bases, and 3 bases had no gene match. Per the germline V gene, CDR1 is SGHAT and CDR2 is FQNNGV. CDR3 size: 14 residues. The CDR3 region has the DNA TGTGCCAGCAGCTGGGACAGGGGGTCATACGAGCAGTACTTC. It is translated as CASSWDRGSYEQYF.

The chain couples TRBV4-1 to TRBJ2-5; 7 bases agree with TRBD1. The DNA end lines up better with TRBJ2-7; the J call may be wrong. Germline V CDR1 and CDR2: MGHRA, YSYEKL. This CDR3 is 15 amino acids long. The CDR3 DNA follows: TGCGCCAGCAGCCAAGGGACAGGACCCACCTACGAGCAGTACTTC. Translated, it gives CASSQGTGPTYEQYF.

The chain has TRBV9 and TRBJ2-3; 12 positions match TRBD2. There are 17 residues in the CDR3. Germline V CDR1 and CDR2: SGDLS, YYNGEE. With V trimmed by 3 bases and J by 3 bases, 8 bases remained unmatched. The CDR3 reads CASSAETSGGPTDTQYF. The CDR3 DNA reads TGTGCCAGCAGCGCCGAGACTAGCGGGGGCCCGACAGATACGCAGTATTTT.

This chain uses TRBV5-1 with TRBJ2-5, with 10 positions matching TRBD1. The J call may be in error: the DNA end matches TRBJ2-7 better. The CDR3 sequence is 15 residues long. Germline-derived CDR1 and CDR2 are SGHRS and YFSETQ. The CDR3 region has the DNA TGCGCCAGCAGCTTGGCCGGGACAGGGGCCTACGAGCAGTACTTC. It translates to CASSLAGTGAYEQYF.

The table lists this clone with a count of one. The rearrangement joins TRBV5-5 to TRBJ2-7; 9 bases line up with TRBD2. There are 16 residues in the CDR3. CDR1 is SGHKS, CDR2 YYEKEE, per germline (reference sequence). J lost 2 bases, V lost 0 bases, and 6 bases had no gene match. DNA for the CDR3: TGTGCCAGCAGCTTGGTTGCTAGCGGGACAACCTACGAGCAGTACTTC. This gives the protein CASSLVASGTTYEQYF.

The V call is TRBV2, the J call TRBJ1-3; maybe TRBD1 (5 bases). Germline CDR1 is SNHLY and CDR2 is FYNNEI. V was trimmed by 6 bases and J by 2 bases, leaving 11 bases between them. The CDR3 length is 14 residues. The CDR3 nucleotides read TGTGCCAGCAGAGGGGCCTCTCCTGGAAACACCATATATTTT. It is translated as CASRGASPGNTIYF.

The chain couples TRBV5-1 to TRBJ2-2, with TRBD1 matching 9 bases. V trimming: 0 bases; J trimming: 6 bases; junction bases outside the gene matches: 3. The CDR3 is 15 residues long. Germline CDR1 reads SGHRS; CDR2 reads YFSETQ. Written as DNA, the CDR3 is TGCGCCAGCAGCTTGGGGACAGGGGACCCCGGGGAGCTGTTTTTT. Its protein product is CASSLGTGDPGELFF.

In nucleotides, the CDR3 is TGTGCCAGCACCAGAGGGGGACAGGGAACTGAAGCTTTCTTT. It specifies CASTRGGQGTEAFF. V gene TRBV9 combines with J gene TRBJ1-1; 9 bases match TRBD1. CDR1 is SGDLS and CDR2 is YYNGEE in the germline V gene. CDR3 length: 14 amino acids. V lost 6 bases and J lost 5; bases outside the gene matches: 8.

The rearrangement joins TRBV30 to TRBJ2-5, with 13 bases lining up with TRBD2. The J segment lost 4 bases and the V segment lost 5 bases, leaving 7 bases of the junction unmatched. CDR3 length equals 15 residues. The germline gives CDR1 GTSNPN, CDR2 SVGIG (reference sequence). The CDR3 protein is CAWAGTSGTGETQYF. The CDR3, as DNA: TGTGCCTGGGCCGGGACTAGCGGGACAGGAGAGACCCAGTACTTC.

The V gene is TRBV19, the J gene TRBJ2-3, with 8 bases that match TRBD1. This CDR3 is built from 13 residues. V lost 7 bases and J lost 3; bases outside the gene matches: 3. CDR1 and CDR2 from the germline V gene are LNHDA and SQIVND (reference sequence). CDR3 nucleotides: TGTGCCAGTAAAACAGGGGGGACAGATACGCAGTATTTT. Amino acids: CASKTGGTDTQYF.

The gene calls are TRBV2 and TRBJ1-4; 8 bases match TRBD1. Germline loops: CDR1 SNHLY, CDR2 FYNNEI. After removal of 5 bases from V and 8 bases from J, the junction contained 7 bases not matched to a gene. This CDR3 contains 14 residues. The CDR3 region is CASSFDRGGEKLFF. In DNA, the CDR3 is TGTGCCAGCAGTTTCGACAGGGGTGGAGAAAAACTGTTTTTT.

This chain joins TRBV5-1 and TRBJ2-1; D call uncertain. V shed 0 bases and J shed 0 bases, with 10 bases lying between them. This CDR3 spans 16 amino acids. Germline loops: CDR1 SGHRS, CDR2 YFSETQ. CDR3 sequence reads: CASSLEKLDSYNEQFF. DNA for the CDR3: TGCGCCAGCAGCTTGGAGAAACTTGACTCCTACAATGAGCAGTTCTTC. Drawing the rest from reference TRBV5-1 and TRBJ2-1, the complete variable domain is KAGVTQTPRYLIKTRGQQVTLSCSPISGHRSVSWYQQTPGQGLQFLFEYFSETQRNKGNFPGRFSGRQFSNSRSEMNVSTLELGDSALYLCASSLEKLDSYNEQFFGPGTRLTVL.

This clone was seen only once. Here the CDR3 DNA reads TGCAGTGGGGGGGACACTGAAGCTTTCTTT. Translated: CSGGDTEAFF. The rearrangement joins TRBV29-1 to TRBJ1-1, with D maybe TRBD1 (5 bases). The CDR3 runs 10 residues. CDR1 SQVTM and CDR2 ANQGSEA come from the germline V gene. The full variable domain, completed using reference TRBV29-1 and TRBJ1-1, is SAVISQKPSRDICQRGTSLTIQCQVDSQVTMMFWYRQQPGQSLTLIATANQGSEATYESGFVIDKFPISRPNLTFSTLTVSNMSPEDSSIYLCSGGDTEAFFGQGTRLTVV.

This clone showed up just a few times. The genes are TRBV6-1 and TRBJ2-7; maybe TRBD2 (5 bases). CDR1 and CDR2 from the germline V gene are MNHNS and SASEGT. Trimming removed 6 bases at V and 3 bases at J, with 9 bases between. The CDR3 extends over 12 amino acids. CDR3 sequence reads: CASRGVGYEQYF. The DNA of the CDR3 is TGTGCCAGCAGGGGAGTTGGCTACGAGCAGTACTTC.

The CDR3 nucleotides are TGTGCCAGCAGCTCCTACGTTTGGACAGGGAAATCACCCCTCCACTTT. Protein product: CASSSYVWTGKSPLHF. The chain joins TRBV28 to TRBJ1-6; 8 bases map to TRBD1. Losses at the gene ends were 6 bases for V and 10 bases for J; bases not matched to a gene: 14. Per the germline V gene, CDR1 is MDHEN and CDR2 is SYDVKM. The CDR3 length is 16 residues.

This chain uses TRBV30 with TRBJ2-7, with a possible D match to TRBD2 (6 bases). Germline lookup yields CDR1 GTSNPN and CDR2 SVGIG (reference sequence). The CDR3 is 12 amino acids. Trimming took 4 bases from V and 4 from J, leaving 11 bases between them. The CDR3 here is CAWTPSGYEQYF. The CDR3, as DNA: TGTGCCTGGACACCGAGCGGGTACGAGCAGTACTTC.

The gene calls are TRBV27 and TRBJ1-6; no reliable D call. This CDR3 spans 12 amino acids. The germline CDR1 and CDR2 sequences are MNHEY and SMNVEV (reference sequence). The germline V and J ends were trimmed by 6 bases and 7 bases, with 7 bases remaining between them. The CDR3 loop is CASRRSNSPLHF. Written as DNA, the CDR3 is TGTGCCAGCAGGAGGAGCAATTCACCCCTCCACTTT.

This clone has a single count. The chain uses TRBV4-1 and TRBJ1-4; D gene unclear. V dropped 7 bases and J dropped 7 bases, with 19 bases sitting between them. From germline, CDR1 is MGHRA and CDR2 YSYEKL. This CDR3 comprises 15 residues. For the CDR3, the DNA is TGCGCCAGCAACCTCTGGGGTGGGAGTCGTGAAAAACTGTTTTTT. Translating gives CASNLWGGSREKLFF.

The genes are TRBV14 and TRBJ2-7; D is undetermined. Germline-derived CDR1 and CDR2 are SGHDN and FVKESK. Trimming stripped 3 bases from V and 5 bases from J, with 20 bases between. The CDR3 has 16 amino acids. The CDR3 spells CASSHDITPPFNEQYF. As DNA, the CDR3 is TGTGCCAGCAGCCACGACATCACACCCCCCTTTAACGAGCAGTACTTC. The full variable domain, completed using reference TRBV14 and TRBJ2-7, is EAGVTQFPSHSVIEKGQTVTLRCDPISGHDNLYWYRRVMGKEIKFLLHFVKESKQDESGMPNNRFLAERTGGTYSTLKVQPAELEDSGVYFCASSHDITPPFNEQYFGPGTRLTVT.

The chain employs TRBV2 and TRBJ1-6, with 10 bases fitting TRBD1. Germline assignment: CDR1 SNHLY and CDR2 FYNNEI. The trim removed 6 bases at V and 8 bases at J, leaving 7 bases unmatched. The CDR3 length is 15 residues. The DNA for the CDR3 is TGTGCCAGCAGGGAGTCGACAGGGGGCGATTCACCCCTCCACTTT. Protein product: CASRESTGGDSPLHF.

This clone was observed a single time. The chain is built from TRBV19 and TRBJ1-5, with D unclear. Trimming removed 0 bases at V and 0 bases at J, with 9 bases between. Germline CDR1 reads LNHDA; CDR2 reads SQIVND (reference sequence). The CDR3 runs to 16 residues. The CDR3 reads CASSIEKPVSNQPQHF. The CDR3 DNA reads TGTGCCAGTAGTATAGAGAAACCGGTTAGCAATCAGCCCCAGCATTTT.

This chain joins TRBV6-1 and TRBJ2-7; 13 nucleotides agree with TRBD2. This CDR3 has 15 residues. Germline CDR1 is MNHNS and CDR2 is SASEGT. V lost 3 bases, J lost 7 bases, and 6 bases stayed unmatched. CDR3 sequence (DNA): TGTGCCAGCAGTGAGGGGACTAGCGGGGCATGGGAGCAGTACTTC. Translation gives CASSEGTSGAWEQYF.